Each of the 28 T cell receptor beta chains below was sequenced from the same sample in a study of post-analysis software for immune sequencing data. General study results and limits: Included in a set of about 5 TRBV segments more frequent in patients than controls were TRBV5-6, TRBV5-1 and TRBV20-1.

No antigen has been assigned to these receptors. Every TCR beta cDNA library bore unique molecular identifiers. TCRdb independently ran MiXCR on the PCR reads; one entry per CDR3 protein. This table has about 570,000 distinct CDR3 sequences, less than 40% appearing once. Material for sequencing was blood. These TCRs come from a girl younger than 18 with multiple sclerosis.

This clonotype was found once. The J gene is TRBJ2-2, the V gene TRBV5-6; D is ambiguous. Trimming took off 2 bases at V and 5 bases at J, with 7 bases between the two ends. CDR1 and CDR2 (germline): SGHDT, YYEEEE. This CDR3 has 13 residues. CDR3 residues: CASSLAFTGELFF. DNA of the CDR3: TGTGCCAGCAGCTTAGCATTTACCGGGGAGCTGTTTTTT.

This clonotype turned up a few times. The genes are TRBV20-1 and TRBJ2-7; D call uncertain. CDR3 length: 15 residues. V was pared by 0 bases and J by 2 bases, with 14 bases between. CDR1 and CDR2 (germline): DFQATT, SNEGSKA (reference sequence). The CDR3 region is CSARDAAPNAYEQYF. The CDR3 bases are TGCAGTGCTAGAGACGCGGCCCCGAACGCCTACGAGCAGTACTTC.

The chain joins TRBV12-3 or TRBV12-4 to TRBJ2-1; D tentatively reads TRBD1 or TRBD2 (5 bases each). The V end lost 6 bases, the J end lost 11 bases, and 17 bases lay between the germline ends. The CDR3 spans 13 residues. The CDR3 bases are TGTGCCAGCAGCACCTCCGGGGCAGGGAAGCAGTTCTTC. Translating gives CASSTSGAGKQFF.

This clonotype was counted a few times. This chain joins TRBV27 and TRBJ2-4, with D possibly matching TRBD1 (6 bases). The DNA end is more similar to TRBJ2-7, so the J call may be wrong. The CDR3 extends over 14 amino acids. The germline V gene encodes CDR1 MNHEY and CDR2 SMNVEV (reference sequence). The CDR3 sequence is CASSLTGPFYEQYF. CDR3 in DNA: TGTGCCAGCAGTCTGACAGGTCCGTTTTACGAGCAGTACTTC.

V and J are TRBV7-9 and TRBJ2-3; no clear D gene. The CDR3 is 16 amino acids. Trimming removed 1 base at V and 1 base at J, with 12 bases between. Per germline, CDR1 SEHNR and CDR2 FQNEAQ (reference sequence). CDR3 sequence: CASSLGSLQRTDTQYF. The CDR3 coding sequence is TGTGCCAGCAGCTTAGGATCTCTTCAACGCACAGATACGCAGTATTTT. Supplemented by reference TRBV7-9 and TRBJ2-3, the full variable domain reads DTGVSQNPRHKITKRGQNVTFRCDPISEHNRLYWYRQTLGQGPEFLTYFQNEAQLEKSRLLSDRFSAERPKGSFSTLEIQRTEQGDSAMYLCASSLGSLQRTDTQYFGPGTRLTVL.

The CDR3 spells CATGLGQETQYF. CDR3 nucleotide sequence: TGTGCCACAGGACTAGGACAAGAGACCCAGTACTTC. The chain carries TRBV6-6 and TRBJ2-5, with 7 bases identical to TRBD2. The junction had 4 bases not matched to a gene; V was cut back by 10 bases and J by 2 bases. Looked up from germline, CDR1 is MNHNY and CDR2 is SVGAGI (reference sequence). CDR3 length: 12 residues.

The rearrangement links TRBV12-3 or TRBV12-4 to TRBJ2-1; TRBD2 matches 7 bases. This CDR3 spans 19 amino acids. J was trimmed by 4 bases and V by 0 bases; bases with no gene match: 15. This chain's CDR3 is CASSLAGFGGSPPYNEQFF. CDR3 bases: TGTGCCAGCAGTTTAGCCGGGTTCGGCGGGAGCCCCCCTTACAATGAGCAGTTCTTC.

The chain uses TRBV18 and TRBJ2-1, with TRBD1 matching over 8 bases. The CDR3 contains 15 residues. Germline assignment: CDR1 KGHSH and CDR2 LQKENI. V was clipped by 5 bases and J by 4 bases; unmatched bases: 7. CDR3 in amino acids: CASSRDRQSYNEQFF. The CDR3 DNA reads TGTGCCAGCTCAAGGGACAGGCAATCTTACAATGAGCAGTTCTTC.

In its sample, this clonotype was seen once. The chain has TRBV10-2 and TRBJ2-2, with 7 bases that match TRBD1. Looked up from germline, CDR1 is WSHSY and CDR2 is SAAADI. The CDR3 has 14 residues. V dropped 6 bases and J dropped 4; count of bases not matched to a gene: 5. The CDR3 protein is CASRTGRGTGELFF. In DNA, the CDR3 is TGCGCCAGCAGGACAGGGAGAGGCACCGGGGAGCTGTTTTTT.

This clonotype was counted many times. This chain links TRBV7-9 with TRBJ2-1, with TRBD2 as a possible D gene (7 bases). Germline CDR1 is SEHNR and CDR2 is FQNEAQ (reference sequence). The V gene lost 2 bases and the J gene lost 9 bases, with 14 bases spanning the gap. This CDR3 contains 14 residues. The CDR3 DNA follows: TGTGCCAGCAGCTTAACCGGGGGGCACAGTGAGCAGTTCTTC. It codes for CASSLTGGHSEQFF.

This chain's CDR3 is CASSVRGVPETQYF. The CDR3 nucleotides are TGTGCCAGCAGCGTCCGGGGGGTACCGGAGACCCAGTACTTC. The V call is TRBV4-2, the J call TRBJ2-5, with TRBD2 matching 7 bases. Trimming removed 5 bases from V and 5 bases from J; junction bases left unmatched: 8. The CDR3 has 14 amino acids. CDR1 is LGHNA and CDR2 is YNFKEQ in the germline V gene.

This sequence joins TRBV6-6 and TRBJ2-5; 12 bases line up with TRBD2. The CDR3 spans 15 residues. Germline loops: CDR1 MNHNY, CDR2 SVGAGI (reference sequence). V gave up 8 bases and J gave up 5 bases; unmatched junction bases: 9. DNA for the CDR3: TGTGCCAGCCGCTTTAGGCTAGCGGGGGGGGAGACCCAGTACTTC. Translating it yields CASRFRLAGGETQYF.

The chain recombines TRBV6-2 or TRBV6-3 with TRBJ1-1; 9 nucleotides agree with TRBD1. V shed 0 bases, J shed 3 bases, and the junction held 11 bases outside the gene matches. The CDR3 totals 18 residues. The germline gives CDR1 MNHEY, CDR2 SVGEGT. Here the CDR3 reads CASSYSDQRTGVDTEAFF. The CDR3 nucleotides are TGTGCCAGCAGTTACTCGGATCAGAGGACAGGGGTGGACACTGAAGCTTTCTTT.

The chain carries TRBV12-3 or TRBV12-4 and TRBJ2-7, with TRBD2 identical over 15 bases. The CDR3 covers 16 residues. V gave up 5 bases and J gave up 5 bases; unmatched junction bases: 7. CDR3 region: CASSLGLAGGRNEQYF. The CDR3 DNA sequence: TGTGCCAGCAGTCTGGGACTAGCGGGGGGCAGGAACGAGCAGTACTTC.

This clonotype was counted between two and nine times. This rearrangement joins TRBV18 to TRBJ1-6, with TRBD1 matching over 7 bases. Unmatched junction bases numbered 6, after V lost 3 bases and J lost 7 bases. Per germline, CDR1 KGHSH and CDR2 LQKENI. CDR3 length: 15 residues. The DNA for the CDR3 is TGTGCCAGCTCACCCCTGGGACAGCGAAATTCACCCCTCCACTTT. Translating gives CASSPLGQRNSPLHF.

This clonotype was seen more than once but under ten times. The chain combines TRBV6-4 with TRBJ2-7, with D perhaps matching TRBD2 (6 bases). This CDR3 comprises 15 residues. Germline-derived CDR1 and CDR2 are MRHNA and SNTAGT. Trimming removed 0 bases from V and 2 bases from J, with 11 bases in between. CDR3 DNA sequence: TGTGCCAGCAGTGACTCGATTAGGACTACCTACGAGCAGTACTTC. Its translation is CASSDSIRTTYEQYF.

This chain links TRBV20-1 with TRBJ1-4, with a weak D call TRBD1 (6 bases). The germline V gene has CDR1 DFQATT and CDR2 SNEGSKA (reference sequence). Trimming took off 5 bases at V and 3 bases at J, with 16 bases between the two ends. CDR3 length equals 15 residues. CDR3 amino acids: CSAPGGGQPNEKLFF. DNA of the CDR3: TGCAGTGCTCCCGGGGGGGGACAACCTAATGAAAAACTGTTTTTT.

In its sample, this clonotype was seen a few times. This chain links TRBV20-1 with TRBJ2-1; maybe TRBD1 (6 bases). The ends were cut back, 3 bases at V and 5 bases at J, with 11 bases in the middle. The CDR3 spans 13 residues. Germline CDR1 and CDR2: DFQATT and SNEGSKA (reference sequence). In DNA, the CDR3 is TGCAGTGCTAGGCTGGCAGGGGACAATGAGCAGTTCTTC. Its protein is CSARLAGDNEQFF.

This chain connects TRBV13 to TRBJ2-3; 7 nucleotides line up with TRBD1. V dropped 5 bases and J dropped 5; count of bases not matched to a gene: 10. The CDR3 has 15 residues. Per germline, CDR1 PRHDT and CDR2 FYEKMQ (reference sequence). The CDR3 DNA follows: TGTGCCAGCAGCATTGCGAACAGGGGAGAAGATACGCAGTATTTT. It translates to CASSIANRGEDTQYF.

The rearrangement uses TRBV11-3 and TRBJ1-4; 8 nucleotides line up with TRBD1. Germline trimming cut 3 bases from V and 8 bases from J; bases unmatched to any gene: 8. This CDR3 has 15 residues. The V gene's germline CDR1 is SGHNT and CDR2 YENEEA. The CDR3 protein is CASSFRGQGGEKLFF. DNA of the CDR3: TGTGCCAGCAGCTTCAGAGGACAGGGTGGGGAAAAACTGTTTTTT.

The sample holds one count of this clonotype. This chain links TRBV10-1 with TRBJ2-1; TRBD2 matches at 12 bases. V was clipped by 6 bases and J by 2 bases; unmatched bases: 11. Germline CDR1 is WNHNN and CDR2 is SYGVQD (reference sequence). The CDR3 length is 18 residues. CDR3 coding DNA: TGCGCCAGCAGGCCGAGCAGGACTAGCGGGGAACCCTACAATGAGCAGTTCTTC. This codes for CASRPSRTSGEPYNEQFF.

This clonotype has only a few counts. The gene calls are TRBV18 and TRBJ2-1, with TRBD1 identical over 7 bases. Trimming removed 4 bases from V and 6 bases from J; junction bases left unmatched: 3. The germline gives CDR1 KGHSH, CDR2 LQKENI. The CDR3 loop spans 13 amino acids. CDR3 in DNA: TGTGCCAGCTCACGAGGACAGGCCAATGAGCAGTTCTTC. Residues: CASSRGQANEQFF.

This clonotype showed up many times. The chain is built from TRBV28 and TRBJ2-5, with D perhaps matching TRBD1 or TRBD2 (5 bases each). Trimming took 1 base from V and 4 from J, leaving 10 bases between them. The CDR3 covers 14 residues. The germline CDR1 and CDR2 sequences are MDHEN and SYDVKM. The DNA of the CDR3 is TGTGCCAGCAGTTTATCCCGGGGCGGAGAGACCCAGTACTTC. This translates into CASSLSRGGETQYF.

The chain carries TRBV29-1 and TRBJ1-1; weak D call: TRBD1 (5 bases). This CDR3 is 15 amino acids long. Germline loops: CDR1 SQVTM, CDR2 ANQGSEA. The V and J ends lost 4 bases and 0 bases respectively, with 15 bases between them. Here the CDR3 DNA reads TGCAGCGTTGTGTTGACAGCGATCCTGAACACTGAAGCTTTCTTT. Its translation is CSVVLTAILNTEAFF.

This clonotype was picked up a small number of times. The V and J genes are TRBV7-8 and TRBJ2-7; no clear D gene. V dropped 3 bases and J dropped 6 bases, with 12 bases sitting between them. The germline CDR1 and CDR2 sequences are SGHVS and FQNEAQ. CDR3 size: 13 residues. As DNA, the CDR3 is TGTGCCAGCAGCTTTTCTGGGGTGGCCGAGCAGTACTTC. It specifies CASSFSGVAEQYF.

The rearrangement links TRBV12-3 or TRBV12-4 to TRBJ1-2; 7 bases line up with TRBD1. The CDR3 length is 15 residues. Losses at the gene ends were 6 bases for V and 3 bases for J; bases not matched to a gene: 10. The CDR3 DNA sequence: TGTGCCAGCAGCTTTCCTAATACAGGGGACTATGGCTACACCTTC. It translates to CASSFPNTGDYGYTF.

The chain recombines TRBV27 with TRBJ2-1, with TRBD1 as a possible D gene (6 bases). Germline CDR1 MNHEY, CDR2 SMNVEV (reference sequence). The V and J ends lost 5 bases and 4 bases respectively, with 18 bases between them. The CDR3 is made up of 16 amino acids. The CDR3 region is CASSKGRGRGYNEQFF. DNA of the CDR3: TGTGCCAGCAGTAAAGGCCGGGGCAGGGGATACAATGAGCAGTTCTTC.

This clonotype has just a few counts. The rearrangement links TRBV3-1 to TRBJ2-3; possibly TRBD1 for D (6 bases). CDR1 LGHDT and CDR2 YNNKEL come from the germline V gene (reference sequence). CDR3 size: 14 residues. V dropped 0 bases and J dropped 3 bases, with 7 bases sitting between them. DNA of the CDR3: TGTGCCAGCAGCCAAGAAGGACAGACAGATACGCAGTATTTT. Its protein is CASSQEGQTDTQYF.